This note documents a single TCR beta chain sequence. No antigen is known for it. Enrollment shut out patients with autoimmune disease history or systemic immunosuppression. The sample comes from a study of OX40 agonist ivuxolimab in advanced cancers. Study-wide results and limits: Specificity for antigen went undetermined in the expanded peripheral T cells. Individuals who were partial responders at 0.1-3.0 mg/kg had clonal expansion that ranked among the lowest.

Data came from immunoSEQ multiplex PCR; TCRdb stores just in-frame clones and leaves some out. This table holds about 40,000 clones, around 83% found once. Specimen: CD4+ or CD8+ T cells sorted from blood, collected in a trial of the OX40 agonist ivuxolimab. The clonotype originates from an adult with an advanced solid tumor such as melanoma, head and neck, liver or kidney cancer.

The CDR3 sequence: CASSFGLANSPLHF. The CDR3 nucleotides are TGTGCCAGCAGTTTCGGGTTGGCGAATTCACCCCTCCACTTT. The chain is built from TRBV6-5 and TRBJ1-6; D not resolved. The CDR3 has 14 residues. Germline V gives CDR1 MNHEY, CDR2 SVGAGI. V was cut by 4 bases and J by 7 bases, with 11 bases left in between.